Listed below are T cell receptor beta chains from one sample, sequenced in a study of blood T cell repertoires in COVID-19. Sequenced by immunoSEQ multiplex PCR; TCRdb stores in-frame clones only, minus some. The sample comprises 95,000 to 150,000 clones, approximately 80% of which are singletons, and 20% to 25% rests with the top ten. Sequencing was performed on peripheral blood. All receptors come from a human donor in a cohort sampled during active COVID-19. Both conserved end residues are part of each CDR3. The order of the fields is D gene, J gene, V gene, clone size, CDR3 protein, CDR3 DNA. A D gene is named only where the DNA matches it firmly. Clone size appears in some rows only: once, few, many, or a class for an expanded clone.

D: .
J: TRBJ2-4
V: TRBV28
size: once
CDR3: CASSPPFYRGTKNIQYF
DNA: TGTGCCAGCAGCCCGCCCTTTTACCGAGGGACCAAAAACATTCAGTACTTC

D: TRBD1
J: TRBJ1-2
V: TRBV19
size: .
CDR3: CASTRDRKVYGYTF
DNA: TGTGCCAGTACTCGGGACAGGAAAGTCTATGGCTACACCTTC

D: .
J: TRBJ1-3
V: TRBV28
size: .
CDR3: CASSYRLRGIGNTIYF
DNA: TGTGCCAGCAGTTACCGCTTAAGAGGGATAGGAAACACCATATATTTT

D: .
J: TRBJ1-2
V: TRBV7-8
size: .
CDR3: CASSPQENYGYTF
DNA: TGTGCCAGCAGCCCACAGGAGAACTATGGCTACACCTTC

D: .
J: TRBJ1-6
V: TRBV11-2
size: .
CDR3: CASSPPGSPLHF
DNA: TGTGCCAGCAGCCCCCCGGGGTCACCCCTCCACTTT

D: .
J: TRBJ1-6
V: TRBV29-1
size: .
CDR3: CSVGADYNSPLHF
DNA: TGCAGCGTTGGCGCCGATTATAATTCACCCCTCCACTTT

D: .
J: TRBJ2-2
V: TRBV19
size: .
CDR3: CASTLSIGGSSGELFF
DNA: TGTGCCAGTACCCTCTCTATAGGGGGAAGTTCCGGGGAGCTGTTTTTT

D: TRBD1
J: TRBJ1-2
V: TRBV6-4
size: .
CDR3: CASSDAPGQPEQGYTF
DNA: TGTGCCAGCAGTGACGCTCCGGGACAGCCCGAGCAAGGCTACACCTTC

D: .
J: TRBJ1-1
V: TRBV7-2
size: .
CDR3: CASSKGVFPEAFF
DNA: TGTGCCAGCAGCAAGGGGGTTTTCCCTGAAGCTTTCTTT

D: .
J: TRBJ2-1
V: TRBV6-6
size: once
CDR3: CASSPRAGSYNEQFF
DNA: TGTGCCAGCAGCCCCAGGGCGGGGTCCTACAATGAGCAGTTCTTC

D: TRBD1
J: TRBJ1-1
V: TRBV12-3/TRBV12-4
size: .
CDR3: CASSFDRGRGAFF
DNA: TGTGCCAGCAGTTTCGACAGGGGGAGAGGTGCTTTCTTT

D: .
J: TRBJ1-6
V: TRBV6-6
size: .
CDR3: CASYRGGGSPLHF
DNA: TGTGCCAGTTATCGGGGGGGTGGCTCACCCCTCCACTTT

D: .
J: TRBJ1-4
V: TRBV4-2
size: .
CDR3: CATRQELATNEKLFF
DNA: TGTGCCACCCGACAGGAGCTTGCAACTAATGAAAAACTGTTTTTT

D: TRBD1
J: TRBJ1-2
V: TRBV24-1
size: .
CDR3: CATSDDRGQGGGYTF
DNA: TGTGCCACCAGTGACGACCGGGGACAGGGTGGTGGCTACACCTTC

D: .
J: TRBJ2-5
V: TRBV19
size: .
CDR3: CASSRTSYQETQYF
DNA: TGTGCCAGTAGTAGAACATCGTACCAAGAGACCCAGTACTTC

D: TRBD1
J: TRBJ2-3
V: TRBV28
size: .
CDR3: CASTSGTGGSSTDTQYF
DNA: TGTGCCAGCACGTCGGGGACAGGAGGTTCTAGCACAGATACGCAGTATTTT

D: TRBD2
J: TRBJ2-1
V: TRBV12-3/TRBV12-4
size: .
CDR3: CASSRGGHNEQFF
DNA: TGTGCCAGCAGCCGGGGGGGGCACAATGAGCAGTTCTTC

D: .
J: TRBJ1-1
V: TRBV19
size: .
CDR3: CASSILPGQRVNTEAFF
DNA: TGTGCCAGTAGTATCCTCCCAGGACAGCGAGTGAACACTGAAGCTTTCTTT

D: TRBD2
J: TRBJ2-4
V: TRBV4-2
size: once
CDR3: CASSQGLRAGLADIQYF
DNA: TGTGCCAGCAGCCAAGGTCTTCGGGCGGGCCTAGCGGACATTCAGTACTTC

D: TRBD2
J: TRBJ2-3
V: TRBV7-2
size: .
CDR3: CASSLAGTSVGMGTQYF
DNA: TGTGCCAGCAGCTTAGCCGGGACTAGCGTGGGCATGGGTACGCAGTATTTT

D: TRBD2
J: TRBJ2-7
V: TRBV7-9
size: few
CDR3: CASSQGTSGGIFQEQYF
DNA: TGTGCCAGCAGCCAAGGGACTAGCGGGGGCATTTTTCAAGAGCAGTACTTC

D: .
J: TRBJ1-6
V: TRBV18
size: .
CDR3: CASSPQTRNTYNSPLHF
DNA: TGTGCCAGCTCACCTCAAACTAGGAATACCTATAATTCACCCCTCCACTTT

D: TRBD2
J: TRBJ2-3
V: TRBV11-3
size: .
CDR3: CASSFRLAGTDTQYF
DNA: TGTGCCAGCAGTTTCCGACTAGCGGGCACAGATACGCAGTATTTT

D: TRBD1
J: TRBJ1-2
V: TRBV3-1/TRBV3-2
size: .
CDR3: CASSLMGQGIHTF
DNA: TGTGCCAGCAGCCTAATGGGACAGGGGATCCACACCTTC

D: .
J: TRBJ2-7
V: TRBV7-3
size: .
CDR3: CASSLGRGNEQYF
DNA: TGTGCCAGCAGCTTAGGTCGCGGGAACGAGCAGTACTTC

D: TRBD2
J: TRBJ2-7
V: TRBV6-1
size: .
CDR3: CASSDPGTSGASYEQYF
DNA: TGTGCCAGCAGTGATCCCGGGACTAGCGGGGCCTCCTACGAGCAGTACTTC

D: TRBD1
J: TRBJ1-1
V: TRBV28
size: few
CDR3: CASSTSTGGNTEAFF
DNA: TGTGCCAGCAGTACCTCGACAGGGGGGAACACTGAAGCTTTCTTT

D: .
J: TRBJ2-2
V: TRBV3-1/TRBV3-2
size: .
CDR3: CASSQDTAGELFF
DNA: TGTGCCAGCAGCCAAGATACGGCCGGGGAGCTGTTTTTT

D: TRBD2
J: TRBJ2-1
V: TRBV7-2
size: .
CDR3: CASSFRLAGPSYNEQFF
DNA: TGTGCCAGCAGCTTCAGACTAGCGGGGCCTTCCTACAATGAGCAGTTCTTC

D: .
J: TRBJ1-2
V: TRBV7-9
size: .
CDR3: CASSLAQGSGYTF
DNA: TGTGCCAGCAGCTTAGCGCAGGGCTCTGGCTACACCTTC

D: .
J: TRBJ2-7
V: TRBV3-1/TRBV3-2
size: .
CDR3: CASSQDEPALEQYF
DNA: TGTGCCAGCAGCCAAGATGAGCCTGCCCTAGAGCAGTACTTC

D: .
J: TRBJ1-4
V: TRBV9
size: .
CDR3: CASSARGGDGEKLFF
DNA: TGTGCCAGCAGCGCCCGGGGGGGAGACGGGGAAAAACTGTTTTTT

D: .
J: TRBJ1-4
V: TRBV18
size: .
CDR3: CASSPKKTGGGEKLFF
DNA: TGTGCCAGCTCTCCAAAAAAGACAGGCGGGGGCGAAAAACTGTTTTTT

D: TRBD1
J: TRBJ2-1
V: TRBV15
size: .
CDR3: CATSRETGVYEQFF
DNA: TGTGCCACCAGCAGAGAGACAGGGGTATATGAGCAGTTCTTC

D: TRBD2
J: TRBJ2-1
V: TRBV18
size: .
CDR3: CASSPKTSGNNEQFF
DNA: TGTGCCAGCTCACCTAAGACTAGCGGTAACAATGAGCAGTTCTTC

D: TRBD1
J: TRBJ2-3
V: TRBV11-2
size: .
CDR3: CASSRDRGPDTQYF
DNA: TGTGCCAGCAGCCGGGACAGGGGCCCAGATACGCAGTATTTT

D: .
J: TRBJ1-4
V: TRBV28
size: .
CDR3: CASSRSGTPGEKLFF
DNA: TGTGCCAGCAGCCGGTCCGGGACTCCGGGAGAAAAACTGTTTTTT

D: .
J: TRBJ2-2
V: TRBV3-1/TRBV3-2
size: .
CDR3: CASSYMSANTGELFF
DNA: TGTGCCAGCAGCTATATGTCCGCGAACACCGGGGAGCTGTTTTTT

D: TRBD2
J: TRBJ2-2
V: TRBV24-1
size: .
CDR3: CATSDFPGRAGELFF
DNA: TGTGCCACCAGTGATTTTCCGGGGAGGGCCGGGGAGCTGTTTTTT

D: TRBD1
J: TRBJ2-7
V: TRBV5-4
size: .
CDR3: CASSSQGAVYEQYF
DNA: TGTGCCAGCAGCTCACAGGGGGCCGTCTACGAGCAGTACTTC

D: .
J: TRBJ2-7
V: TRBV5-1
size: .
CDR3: CASSLGSGYEQYF
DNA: TGCGCCAGCAGCTTAGGTTCAGGGTACGAGCAGTACTTC

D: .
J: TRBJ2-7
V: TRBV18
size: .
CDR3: CASSPVSPDEQYF
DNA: TGTGCCAGCTCACCAGTAAGTCCGGACGAGCAGTACTTC

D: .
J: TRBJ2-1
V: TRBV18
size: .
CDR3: CASSPGQGGGNEQFF
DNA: TGTGCCAGCTCACCGGGTCAGGGAGGAGGGAATGAGCAGTTCTTC

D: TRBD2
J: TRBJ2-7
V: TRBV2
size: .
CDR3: CASTPERGGGNEQYF
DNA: TGTGCCAGCACTCCTGAGCGGGGGGGTGGGAACGAGCAGTACTTC

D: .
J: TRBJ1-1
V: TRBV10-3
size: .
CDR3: CAIRIQMNTEAFF
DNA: TGTGCCATCAGAATACAGATGAATACTGAAGCTTTCTTT

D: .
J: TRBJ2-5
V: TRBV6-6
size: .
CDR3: CATQSYGGPQETQYF
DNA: TGTGCCACCCAAAGTTACGGGGGGCCGCAAGAGACCCAGTACTTC